This TCR beta chain was identified in a study of CD8 T cells in ankylosing spondylitis. This clonotype showed up many times. As yet, its antigen is unknown. Preparation of TCR beta libraries was done by quantitative 5'-RACE with molecular barcodes. One entry per CDR3 protein results from TCRdb running MiXCR on the 5' RACE reads. The sample lists approximately 35,000 distinct CDR3 sequences, 9.5% to 11% occurring once. Study findings and constraints: Peripheral blood samples showed relatively rare disease-linked clones, and these clones were CD8+. Characteristic of ankylosing spondylitis blood, it appeared, was a TCR beta motif comprising eight highly homologous variants. Significant enrichment of disease-linked clones was reportedly seen in matched ankylosing spondylitis synovial fluid.

Germline loops: CDR1 DFQATT, CDR2 SNEGSKA (reference sequence). CDR3 length: 16 amino acids. The V segment lost 5 bases and the J segment 0 bases; nucleotides outside the gene matches: 10. The TCR sequence derives from a male donor with ankylosing spondylitis. The rearrangement links TRBV20-1 to TRBJ2-1; TRBD2 matches 7 bases. The specimen sequenced was synovial fluid, either unsorted or a sorted T cell fraction (not recorded which). CDR3 in DNA: TGCAGTGCTCCCTCAAACCGGGACTACTCCTACAATGAGCAGTTCTTC. The encoded protein is CSAPSNRDYSYNEQFF.